The rows below give T cell receptor beta chains drawn from one sample of a study of CD4+ T cells in melanoma. Libraries were prepared by immunoSEQ multiplex PCR; TCRdb keeps only in-frame clonotypes and omits some of them. Here the sample spans about 14,000 clones, over 60% being singletons. The sequencing input was cells from a culture (not recorded whether cultured in vitro). These receptor sequences come from a human donor with melanoma. Both conserved end residues are part of each CDR3. Fields, in order: V gene, clone size, D gene, J gene, CDR3 protein, CDR3 DNA. The D gene is left open where the match is weak. Expanded clones are given a class, and other clones once, few, many or no size at all.

>TRBV15|.|.|TRBJ2-2
CATSPTPSGISGELFF
TGTGCCACCAGCCCAACACCCTCAGGAATATCCGGGGAGCTGTTTTTT
>TRBV6-1|.|TRBD1|TRBJ1-4
CASSGGQGADEKLFF
TGTGCCAGCAGTGGGGGACAGGGGGCGGATGAAAAACTGTTTTTT
>TRBV6-1|.|.|TRBJ1-2
CASSDFSGTSYGYTF
TGTGCCAGCAGTGATTTCTCCGGGACAAGCTATGGCTACACCTTC
>TRBV2|.|.|TRBJ1-6
CASVNTWNSPLHF
TGTGCCAGCGTAAACACTTGGAATTCACCCCTCCACTTT
>TRBV6-6|.|.|TRBJ1-2
CASSLLPAATNYGYTF
TGTGCCAGCAGCCTACTTCCGGCGGCTACTAACTATGGCTACACCTTC
>TRBV19|.|.|TRBJ1-2
CASSINRQAGYTF
TGTGCCAGTAGTATAAATCGACAGGCTGGCTACACCTTC
>TRBV18|few|.|TRBJ1-3
CASSPGDLNTIYF
TGTGCCAGCTCACCAGGCGACTTAAACACCATATATTTT
>TRBV7-8|.|.|TRBJ1-1
CASSLVGGNGARVGAFF
TGTGCCAGCAGCTTAGTCGGAGGTAACGGGGCGCGTGTCGGAGCTTTCTTT
>TRBV5-6|.|TRBD1|TRBJ1-3
CASSLWTGVTGNTIYF
TGTGCCAGCAGCTTATGGACAGGGGTGACTGGAAACACCATATATTTT
>TRBV7-6|few|.|TRBJ1-1
CASSSGQNTEAFF
TGTGCCAGCAGCTCGGGACAGAACACTGAAGCTTTCTTT
>TRBV28|.|TRBD1|TRBJ1-4
CASSGDSLARREKLFF
TGTGCCAGCAGTGGGGACAGCCTGGCCCGTAGGGAAAAACTGTTTTTT
>TRBV7-9|.|.|TRBJ2-1
CASSPSRGAYEQFF
TGTGCCAGCAGCCCCAGTCGGGGGGCGTATGAGCAGTTCTTC
>TRBV7-2|.|TRBD2|TRBJ2-1
CASSQTSGGTQNEQFF
TGTGCCAGCAGCCAAACTAGCGGGGGGACCCAGAATGAGCAGTTCTTC
>TRBV4-1|.|.|TRBJ1-4
CASSQEGRGGEKLFF
TGCGCCAGCAGCCAAGAAGGGAGGGGGGGGGAAAAACTGTTTTTT
>TRBV19|.|.|TRBJ1-5
CASSIHRESNQPQHF
TGTGCCAGTAGTATTCACAGGGAAAGCAATCAGCCCCAGCATTTT
>TRBV18|.|TRBD1|TRBJ2-6
CASSPRGQSLSGANVLTF
TGTGCCAGCTCACCAAGGGGACAGTCCTTATCTGGGGCCAACGTCCTGACTTTC
>TRBV18|.|.|TRBJ1-2
CASSRAQGSNHYGYTF
TGTGCCAGCTCACGGGCGCAGGGATCGAACCACTATGGCTACACCTTC
>TRBV5-4|few|.|TRBJ2-5
CASSTGQMQETQYF
TGTGCCAGCAGCACCGGACAGATGCAAGAGACCCAGTACTTC
>TRBV11-2|.|.|TRBJ1-6
CASSPQRGHLTLHF
TGTGCCAGCAGCCCGCAAAGGGGACACCTCACCCTCCACTTT
>TRBV11-2|.|TRBD1|TRBJ1-1
CASSFLQGAGITEAFF
TGTGCCAGCAGCTTCCTACAGGGGGCAGGGATCACTGAAGCTTTCTTT
>TRBV5-4|.|TRBD1|TRBJ1-2
CASSQTGKRDYTF
TGTGCCAGCAGCCAGACAGGGAAGCGAGACTACACCTTC
>TRBV13|few|.|TRBJ1-2
CASSKRTDLNYGYTF
TGTGCCAGCAGCAAAAGGACAGATTTAAACTATGGCTACACCTTC
>TRBV7-9|.|.|TRBJ1-2
CASSVGGIQNYGYTF
TGTGCCAGCAGCGTAGGTGGGATCCAAAACTATGGCTACACCTTC
>TRBV27|.|.|TRBJ1-6
CASSLRGERPLHF
TGTGCCAGCAGTTTACGGGGGGAGAGACCCCTCCACTTT
>TRBV29-1|.|.|TRBJ2-3
CSVTRGAGRKTDTQYF
TGCAGCGTGACAAGGGGGGCGGGACGTAAGACAGATACGCAGTATTTT
>TRBV6-6|.|.|TRBJ1-5
CASSYSGRQPQHF
TGTGCCAGCAGTTACTCGGGGAGACAGCCCCAGCATTTT
>TRBV5-1|once|.|TRBJ1-4
CASSPGDLAGYEKLFF
TGCGCCAGCAGCCCAGGGGACTTGGCAGGGTATGAAAAACTGTTTTTT
>TRBV11-2|.|.|TRBJ1-4
CASSQERGSGDEKLFF
TGTGCCAGCAGCCAAGAAAGAGGGAGTGGGGATGAAAAACTGTTTTTT
>TRBV5-6|.|.|TRBJ2-3
CASSGGLFSTDTQYF
TGTGCCAGCAGCGGGGGTTTATTTTCCACAGATACGCAGTATTTT
>TRBV6-1|.|TRBD1|TRBJ1-6
CASSEHGQGGNSPLHF
TGTGCCAGCAGTGAACACGGACAGGGAGGGAATTCACCCCTCCACTTT
>TRBV23-1|.|.|TRBJ1-1
CASSDDSAKDMNTEAFF
TGCGCCAGCAGCGATGACAGCGCCAAGGATATGAACACTGAAGCTTTCTTT
>TRBV19|.|.|TRBJ1-4
CASSSIQLADEKLFF
TGTGCCAGTAGTAGCATACAGCTCGCTGATGAAAAACTGTTTTTT
>TRBV18|.|.|TRBJ1-2
CASSTGLTNYGYTF
TGTGCCAGCTCAACGGGACTGACAAACTATGGCTACACCTTC
>TRBV2|.|.|TRBJ1-1
CASLADVNTEAFF
TGTGCCAGCTTGGCTGACGTGAACACTGAAGCTTTCTTT
>TRBV9|.|TRBD2|TRBJ2-3
CASSVGTSAGMAQYF
TGTGCCAGCAGCGTGGGGACTAGCGCGGGAATGGCGCAGTATTTT
>TRBV5-5|few|TRBD1|TRBJ1-2
CASSLTGQGSYGYTF
TGTGCCAGCAGCTTGACGGGACAGGGTTCCTATGGCTACACCTTC
>TRBV7-2|.|TRBD1|TRBJ1-1
CASSLSGTGGEGTEAFF
TGTGCCAGCAGCTTATCCGGGACAGGGGGCGAGGGAACTGAAGCTTTCTTT
>TRBV29-1|.|.|TRBJ2-5
CSGKGGAQETQYF
TGCAGCGGTAAGGGGGGAGCGCAAGAGACCCAGTACTTC
>TRBV10-1|.|.|TRBJ2-2
CASSRLGGSGELFF
TGCGCCAGCAGTAGGCTAGGGGGATCCGGGGAGCTGTTTTTT
>TRBV18|few|TRBD2|TRBJ2-7
CASSPRTGATSGVWYEQYF
TGTGCCAGCTCACCAAGGACAGGCGCGACTAGCGGGGTATGGTACGAGCAGTACTTC
>TRBV5-1|.|.|TRBJ2-3
CASSLFGRATDTQYF
TGCGCCAGCAGCTTGTTTGGCAGGGCCACAGATACGCAGTATTTT
>TRBV11-3|.|.|TRBJ2-3
CASSLGGFTDTQYF
TGTGCCAGCAGCTTAGGAGGATTCACAGATACGCAGTATTTT
>TRBV18|.|TRBD2|TRBJ2-5
CASSPTSGGLQSTQYF
TGTGCCAGCTCCCCGACTAGCGGGGGGCTACAATCGACCCAGTACTTC
>TRBV5-5|.|.|TRBJ1-3
CASSLFTGTSSGNTIYF
TGTGCCAGCAGCTTGTTTACAGGAACGAGCTCTGGAAACACCATATATTTT
>TRBV5-5|.|.|TRBJ2-2
CASSLEWVGELFF
TGTGCCAGCAGCTTAGAATGGGTCGGGGAGCTGTTTTTT
>TRBV6-6|once|TRBD2|TRBJ2-3
CASSYRGGASDTQYF
TGTGCCAGCAGTTACCGCGGGGGGGCTTCAGATACGCAGTATTTT
>TRBV30|.|.|TRBJ1-2
CAWSVHGVPGYGYTF
TGTGCCTGGAGTGTACACGGGGTACCCGGCTATGGCTACACCTTC
>TRBV30|.|.|TRBJ1-5
CAWSVGRGTSSNQPQHF
TGTGCCTGGAGTGTTGGTAGGGGGACAAGCAGCAATCAGCCCCAGCATTTT
>TRBV5-5|few|.|TRBJ1-6
CASSSRLQSNSPLHF
TGTGCCAGCAGCTCTAGACTCCAGAGCAATTCACCCCTCCACTTT
>TRBV4-2|.|TRBD1|TRBJ1-1
CASRDRENTEAFF
TGTGCCAGCCGCGACAGGGAGAACACTGAAGCTTTCTTT
>TRBV29-1|.|.|TRBJ1-2
CSVEVPPSGYTF
TGCAGCGTTGAAGTGCCCCCGAGTGGCTACACCTTC
>TRBV10-3|.|.|TRBJ2-7
CAISTGGSLGEQYF
TGTGCCATCTCAACGGGGGGCTCTCTTGGCGAGCAGTACTTC
>TRBV30|.|TRBD2|TRBJ2-7
CAWNGRRTSGSSYEQYF
TGTGCCTGGAACGGACGCAGGACTAGCGGGAGCTCCTACGAGCAGTACTTC
>TRBV4-1|.|TRBD1|TRBJ1-2
CASSQTGADYGYTF
TGCGCCAGCAGCCAAACAGGGGCGGACTATGGCTACACCTTC
>TRBV2|.|.|TRBJ1-1
CASRARTAGWVNTEAFF
TGTGCCAGCAGGGCCCGGACAGCCGGGTGGGTGAACACTGAAGCTTTCTTT